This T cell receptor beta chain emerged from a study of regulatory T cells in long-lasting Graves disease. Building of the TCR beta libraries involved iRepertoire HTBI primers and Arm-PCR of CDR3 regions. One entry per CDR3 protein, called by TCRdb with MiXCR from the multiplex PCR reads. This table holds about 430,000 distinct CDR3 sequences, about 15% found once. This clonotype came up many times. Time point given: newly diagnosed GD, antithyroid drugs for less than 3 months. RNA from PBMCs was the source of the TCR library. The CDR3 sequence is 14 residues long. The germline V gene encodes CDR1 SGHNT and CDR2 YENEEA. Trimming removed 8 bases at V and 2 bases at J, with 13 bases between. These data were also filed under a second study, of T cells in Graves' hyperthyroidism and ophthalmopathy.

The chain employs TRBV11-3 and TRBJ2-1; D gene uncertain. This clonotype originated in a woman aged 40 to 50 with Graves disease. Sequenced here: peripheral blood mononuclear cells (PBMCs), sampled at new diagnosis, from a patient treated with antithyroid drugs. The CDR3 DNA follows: TGTGCCAGCTCCCAGGAGATCCCCTACAATGAGCAGTTCTTC. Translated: CASSQEIPYNEQFF.